This T cell receptor beta chain was found in a study of control samples from healthy donors and cancer patients (TCRdb year 2020). Comment on this clone: The target of this receptor is not known. No much larger clone exists at a distance of one base, and base qualities are not known.

The library was built by means of the immunoSEQ multiplex PCR assay. TCRdb mirrors the immuneACCESS table, restricted to in-frame sequences. Some clones are absent from its copies; in checked studies, under half trace to an unresolved V gene, and the reason for the others is unknown. The sample profile shows about 120,000 clones; around nine tenths of them were found once. The ten largest clones take up about 12% of the sample. CDR1 LNHNV and CDR2 YYDKDF are derived from the germline V gene (reference sequence). V trim: 3 bases; J trim: 4 bases; unmatched bases: 9. Including the terminal cysteine and phenylalanine, the CDR3 comprises 17 residues. The entry retains the CDR3 DNA only, 51 bases that are in frame from base 1.

The chain links TRBV15 with TRBJ2-1, with TRBD2 matching 10 junction bases. The sample taken for sequencing was blood. The TCR sequence derives from a man aged 25 to 40 in good health. The CDR3 protein: CATSSFRSGGPYNEQFF. In nucleotides, the sequence is TGTGCCACCAGCAGCTTTCGTAGCGGGGGGCCTTACAATGAGCAGTTCTTC.